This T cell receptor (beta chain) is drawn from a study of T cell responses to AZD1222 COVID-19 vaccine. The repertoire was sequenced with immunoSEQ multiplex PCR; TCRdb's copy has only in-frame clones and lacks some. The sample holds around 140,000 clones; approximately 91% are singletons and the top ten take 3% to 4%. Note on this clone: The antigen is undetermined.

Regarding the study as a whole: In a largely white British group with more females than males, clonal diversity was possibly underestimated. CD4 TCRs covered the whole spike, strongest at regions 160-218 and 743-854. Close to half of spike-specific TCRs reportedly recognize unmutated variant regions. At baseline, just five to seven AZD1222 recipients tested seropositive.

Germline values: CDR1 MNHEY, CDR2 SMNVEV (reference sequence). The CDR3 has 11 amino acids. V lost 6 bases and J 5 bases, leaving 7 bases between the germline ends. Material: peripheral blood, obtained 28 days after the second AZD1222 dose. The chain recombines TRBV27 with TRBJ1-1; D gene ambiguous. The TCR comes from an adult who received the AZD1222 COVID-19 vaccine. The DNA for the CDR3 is TGTGCCAGCAGCCAAGGGACTGAAGCTTTCTTT. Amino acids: CASSQGTEAFF.